The entry below gives a single T cell receptor beta chain sequence along with its context. The data stem from a study of blood T cells in healthy people across ages. The donors, aged roughly 6 to 90, were healthy Caucasians from Russia. Sample-barcoded 5' priming and a J-beta primer mix drove a second PCR of 7 to 11 cycles. MiXCR, applied by TCRdb to the 5' RACE reads, yields one record per CDR3 protein. The sample lists about 1.6 million distinct CDR3 sequences; approximately 32% were seen once. Per the germline V gene, CDR1 is SGHAT and CDR2 is FQNNGV. The CDR3 is made up of 16 amino acids. This receptor was identified in a woman aged 25 to 39 in good health. Sequenced input: blood. The rearrangement joins TRBV11-2 to TRBJ2-7; TRBD2 aligns across 15 bases. Judging by the DNA end, TRBJ2-5 fits better; the J call may be wrong. CDR3 amino acids: CASSPVGLAGGETQYF. The CDR3 DNA reads as TGTGCCAGCAGCCCGGTGGGACTAGCGGGAGGAGAGACCCAGTACTTC.